Below are 4 T cell receptor beta chains sequenced from a single sample in a study of blood T cell repertoires in COVID-19. TCRdb's table, derived via immunoSEQ multiplex PCR, lists solely in-frame clones and lacks some. The sample lists 200,000 to 300,000 clones; around 86% were seen once. Specimen: peripheral blood. The source is a man aged 35 to 55 who had recovered from COVID-19.

This clone has more than one count but fewer than ten. This chain links TRBV24-1 with TRBJ1-2; no definite D call. The V gene's germline CDR1 is KGHDR and CDR2 SFDVKD. This CDR3 spans 13 amino acids. V shed 3 bases and J shed 6 bases, with 10 bases lying between them. The CDR3 is CATSDGRHDGYTF. The CDR3 DNA is TGTGCCACCAGTGATGGGAGGCACGATGGCTACACCTTC.

Worth noting for this clone: At the DNA level, this CDR3 is encoded by other sequences in the same sample as well. V is TRBV7-9 and J is TRBJ2-5; 9 bases agree with TRBD1. The CDR3 totals 14 residues. Germline-derived CDR1 and CDR2 are SEHNR and FQNEAQ (reference sequence). The V segment lost 1 base and the J segment 5 bases; nucleotides outside the gene matches: 2. The CDR3 here is CASSLDRGRETQYF. DNA of the CDR3: TGTGCCAGCAGCTTAGACAGGGGGCGCGAGACCCAGTACTTC.

The chain combines TRBV4-3 with TRBJ2-7, with 11 bases lining up with TRBD2. V shed 1 base and J 3 bases; nucleotides not matched to a gene: 14. Germline loops: CDR1 LGHNA, CDR2 YSLEER. The CDR3 totals 19 residues. The CDR3 here is CASSQVRLLAGGSFYEQYF. The DNA of the CDR3 is TGCGCCAGCAGCCAAGTACGGTTGCTAGCGGGAGGCTCGTTCTACGAGCAGTACTTC.

CDR3: CASSQGAGGNEKLFF. In nucleotides, the CDR3 is TGTGCCAGCAGCCAAGGGGCAGGGGGTAATGAAAAACTGTTTTTT. The chain links TRBV3-1 (or the pseudogene TRBV3-2) to TRBJ1-4; 7 positions agree with TRBD1. Germline V gene lookup returns CDR1 LGHDT and CDR2 YNNKEL (reference sequence). V lost 1 base, J lost 4 bases, and 3 bases stayed unmatched. The CDR3 length is 15 residues.